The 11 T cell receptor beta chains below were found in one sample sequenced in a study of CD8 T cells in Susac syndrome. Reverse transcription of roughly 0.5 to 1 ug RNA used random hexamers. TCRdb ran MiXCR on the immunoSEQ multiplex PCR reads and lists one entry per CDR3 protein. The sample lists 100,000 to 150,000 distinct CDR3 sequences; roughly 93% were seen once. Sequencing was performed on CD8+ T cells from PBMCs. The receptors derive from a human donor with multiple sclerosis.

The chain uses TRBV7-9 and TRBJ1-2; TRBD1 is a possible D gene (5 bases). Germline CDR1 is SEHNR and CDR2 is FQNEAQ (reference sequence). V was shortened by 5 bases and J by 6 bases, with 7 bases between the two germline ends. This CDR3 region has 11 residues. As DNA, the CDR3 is TGTGCCAGCAGCACGGGGGATGGCTACACCTTC. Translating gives CASSTGDGYTF.

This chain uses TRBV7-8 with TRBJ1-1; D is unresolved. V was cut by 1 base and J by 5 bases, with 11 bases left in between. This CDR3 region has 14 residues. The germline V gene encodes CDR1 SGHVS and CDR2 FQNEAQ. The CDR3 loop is CASSLGTFGTEAFF. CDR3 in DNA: TGTGCCAGCAGCTTAGGGACTTTCGGAACTGAAGCTTTCTTT. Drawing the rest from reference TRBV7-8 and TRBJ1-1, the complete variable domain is GAGVSQSPRYKVAKRGQDVALRCDPISGHVSLFWYQQALGQGPEFLTYFQNEAQLDKSGLPSDRFFAERPEGSVSTLKIQRTQQEDSAVYLCASSLGTFGTEAFFGQGTRLTVV.

CDR3 protein: CATSDLTTGRLDNEQFF. Here the CDR3 DNA reads TGTGCCACCAGTGATTTAACTACAGGACGGCTAGACAATGAGCAGTTCTTC. The V call is TRBV24-1, the J call TRBJ2-1; tentatively, D is TRBD1 (5 bases). V lost 1 base to trimming and J lost 5 bases, with 17 bases between them. The CDR3 consists of 17 residues. The germline CDR1 and CDR2 sequences are KGHDR and SFDVKD.

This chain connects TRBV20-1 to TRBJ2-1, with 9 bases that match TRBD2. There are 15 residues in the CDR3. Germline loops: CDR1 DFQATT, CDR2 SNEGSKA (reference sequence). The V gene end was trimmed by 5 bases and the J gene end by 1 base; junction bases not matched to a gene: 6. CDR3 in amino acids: CSAVEREVSYNEQFF. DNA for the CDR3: TGCAGTGCTGTCGAGCGGGAGGTTTCCTACAATGAGCAGTTCTTC.

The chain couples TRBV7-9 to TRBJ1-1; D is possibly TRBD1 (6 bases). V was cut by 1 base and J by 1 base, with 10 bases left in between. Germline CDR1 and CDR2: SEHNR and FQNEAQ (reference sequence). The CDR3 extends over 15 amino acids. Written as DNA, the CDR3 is TGTGCCAGCAGCTTAGGTGGGACATCGAACACTGAAGCTTTCTTT. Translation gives CASSLGGTSNTEAFF.

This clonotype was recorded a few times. The CDR3 nucleotides are TGTGCCAGCAGTTTAGTTGGGGGAGCCTACGAGCAGTACTTC. It is translated as CASSLVGGAYEQYF. The genes are TRBV28 and TRBJ2-7; D tentatively fits TRBD1 or TRBD2 (5 bases each). The V and J ends lost 2 bases and 2 bases respectively, with 10 bases between them. Germline lookup yields CDR1 MDHEN and CDR2 SYDVKM. This CDR3 spans 14 amino acids.

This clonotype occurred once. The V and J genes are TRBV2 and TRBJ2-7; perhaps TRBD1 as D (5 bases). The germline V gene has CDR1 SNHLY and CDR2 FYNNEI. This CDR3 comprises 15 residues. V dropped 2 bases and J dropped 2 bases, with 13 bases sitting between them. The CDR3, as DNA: TGTGCCAGCAGTGAATCTCAGGGAACCCCCTACGAGCAGTACGTC. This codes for CASSESQGTPYEQYV.

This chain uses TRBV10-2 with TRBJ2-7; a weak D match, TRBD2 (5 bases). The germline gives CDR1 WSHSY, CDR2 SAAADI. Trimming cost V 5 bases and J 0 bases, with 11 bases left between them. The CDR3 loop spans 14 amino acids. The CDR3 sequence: CASSSGLLSYEQYF. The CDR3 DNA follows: TGCGCCAGCAGTAGCGGCCTCCTCTCCTACGAGCAGTACTTC.

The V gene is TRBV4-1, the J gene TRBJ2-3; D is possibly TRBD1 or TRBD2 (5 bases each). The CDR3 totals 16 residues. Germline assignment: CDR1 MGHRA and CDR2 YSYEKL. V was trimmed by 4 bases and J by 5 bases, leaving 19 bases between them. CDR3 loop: CASSPRATGGLDTQYF. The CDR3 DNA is TGCGCCAGCAGCCCAAGAGCCACAGGAGGCTTAGATACGCAGTATTTT.

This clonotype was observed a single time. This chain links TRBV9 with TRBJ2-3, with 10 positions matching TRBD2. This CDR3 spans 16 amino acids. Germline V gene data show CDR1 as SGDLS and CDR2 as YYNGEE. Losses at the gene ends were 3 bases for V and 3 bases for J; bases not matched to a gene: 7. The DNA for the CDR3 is TGTGCCAGCAGCGCATCACAGCGGGGGGGTACAGATACGCAGTATTTT. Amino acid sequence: CASSASQRGGTDTQYF.

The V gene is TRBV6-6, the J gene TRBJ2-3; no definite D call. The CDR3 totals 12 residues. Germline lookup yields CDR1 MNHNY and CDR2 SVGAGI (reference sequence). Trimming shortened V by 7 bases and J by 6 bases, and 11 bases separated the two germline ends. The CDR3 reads CASKEGRDTQYF. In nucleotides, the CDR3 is TGTGCCAGCAAAGAAGGAAGGGATACGCAGTATTTT.